One sample yielded the 5 T cell receptor beta chains listed below, sequenced in a study of CD8 T cells in ankylosing spondylitis. Findings of the study overall: Made up of about eight highly homologous variants, a TCR beta motif appeared characteristic of ankylosing spondylitis blood.

The antigens these receptors bind are not known. Via MiXCR, TCRdb re-called the 5' RACE reads, giving one row per CDR3 protein. This sample carries around 490,000 distinct CDR3 sequences, about 5.4% of them seen once, and the ten largest clones take roughly 3.2%. The sequenced sample consisted of blood, either unsorted or a sorted T cell fraction (not recorded which). The receptors shown here come from a male donor with ankylosing spondylitis.

This clonotype has at least ten counts. The chain recombines TRBV7-9 with TRBJ1-5; 7 bases fit TRBD1. The CDR3 has 17 residues. V gave up 4 bases and J gave up 3 bases; unmatched junction bases: 12. Germline lookup yields CDR1 SEHNR and CDR2 FQNEAQ (reference sequence). The CDR3 nucleotides are TGTGCCAGCAGCTCGATCTCCCGGGACAGCTACAATCAGCCCCAGCATTTT. Amino acid sequence: CASSSISRDSYNQPQHF.

This clonotype was counted a few times. The germline gene is not matched at one end of the junction; a read error may be the cause. V usage is TRBV15 and J usage is TRBJ2-5, with a possible D match to TRBD1 (6 bases). The CDR3 sequence is 12 residues long. In germline, CDR1 is LNHNV, CDR2 YYDKDF (reference sequence). The CDR3 loop reads CATSESRDKEQF. The CDR3 DNA reads as TGTGCCACCAGCGAGAGCCGGGACAAAGAGCAGTTC.

At least ten counts were recorded for this clonotype. The genes are TRBV14 and TRBJ1-1; D is undetermined. The CDR3 length is 14 residues. V dropped 4 bases and J dropped 1 base, with 10 bases sitting between them. Germline V gene sequence: CDR1 SGHDN, CDR2 FVKESK. CDR3 residues: CASSRGRWNTEAFF. DNA of the CDR3: TGTGCCAGCAGCCGCGGACGGTGGAACACTGAAGCTTTCTTT. Based on the CDR3 plus reference TRBV14 and TRBJ1-1, the full variable domain is EAGVTQFPSHSVIEKGQTVTLRCDPISGHDNLYWYRRVMGKEIKFLLHFVKESKQDESGMPNNRFLAERTGGTYSTLKVQPAELEDSGVYFCASSRGRWNTEAFFGQGTRLTVV.

Many counts were recorded for this clonotype. The V gene is TRBV5-5, the J gene TRBJ2-2; no reliable D call. The CDR3 totals 13 residues. CDR1 is SGHKS and CDR2 is YYEKEE in the germline V gene (reference sequence). V was cut by 5 bases and J by 3 bases, with 8 bases left in between. For the CDR3, the DNA is TGTGCCAGCAGATTTACCTACACCGGGGAGCTGTTTTTT. It translates to CASRFTYTGELFF.

This clonotype was recorded at least ten times. The CDR3 loop is CASSPLAGYEQYF. CDR3 DNA sequence: TGTGCCAGCAGTCCACTAGCGGGGTACGAGCAGTACTTC. The chain employs TRBV27 and TRBJ2-7, with TRBD2 matching over 10 bases. The CDR3 is made up of 13 amino acids. Germline CDR1 MNHEY, CDR2 SMNVEV (reference sequence). V lost 5 bases and J lost 4; bases outside the gene matches: 2.